This is a list of T cell receptor beta chains from one sample in a study of early stage breast cancer tumors. The repertoire was sequenced with immunoSEQ multiplex PCR; TCRdb's copy has only in-frame clones and lacks some. The repertoire includes some 8,100 clones, approximately 75% of them detected once, and about 9% sits in the top ten. The material sequenced was normal breast tissue next to the tumor. The receptor set was obtained from a person between 60 and 69 years old with breast cancer. CDR3s leave out the opening cysteine and the closing phenylalanine or tryptophan. D genes are given only for firm matches. Clone size is shown for a subset of rows, as once, few, many or a class of expanded clone.

j_gene | v_gene | d_gene | abundance | CDR3aa
TRBJ2-2 | TRBV7-2 | TRBD2 | NA | ASTSRAGGNTGELF
TRBJ2-7 | TRBV7-9 | NA | NA | ASSLDSNEQY
TRBJ2-2 | TRBV6-7 | NA | NA | ASSYSSLRGQDTGELF
TRBJ1-5 | TRBV6-5 | TRBD1 | NA | ASSYGGGGQPQH
TRBJ2-3 | TRBV5-8 | TRBD2 | NA | ASSPGLAGRTDTQY
TRBJ1-6 | TRBV9 | NA | NA | ASSAGDIYNSPLH
TRBJ1-2 | TRBV2 | NA | NA | ASSERVGFWYGYT
TRBJ2-3 | TRBV7-8 | TRBD2 | few | ASSLVLSGRAGDTQY
TRBJ1-1 | TRBV5-4 | TRBD1 | NA | ASSFLADREDQNTEAF
TRBJ2-7 | TRBV2 | NA | NA | ASSDWGETYEQY
TRBJ1-5 | TRBV10-1 | NA | NA | ASSYLGRFNQPQH
NA | TRBV10-3 | TRBD1 | NA | AIRGRGPLYEQY